The 20 T cell receptor beta chains below were found in one sample sequenced in a study of T cells in Graves' hyperthyroidism and ophthalmopathy. Using RNA transcripts as the source, TCR beta CDR3 regions were amplified. The HTBI set primed first-round TCR CDR3 RT-PCR. A single record per CDR3 protein comes from TCRdb applying MiXCR to the multiplex PCR reads. The table includes roughly 250,000 distinct CDR3 sequences, approximately 14% detected once. Material for sequencing was blood. Receptors originate from a woman between 35 and 50 years old with Graves' hyperthyroidism that later progressed to Graves' ophthalmopathy.

This clonotype was counted many times. The V call is TRBV25-1, the J call TRBJ2-1, with TRBD2 matching over 10 bases. CDR3 length: 16 amino acids. CDR1 and CDR2 (germline): MGHDK, SYGVNS. V gave up 1 base and J gave up 9 bases; unmatched junction bases: 9. CDR3 in amino acids: CASSESRLAGVVEQFF. The CDR3, as DNA: TGTGCCAGCAGTGAATCACGACTAGCGGGCGTCGTTGAGCAGTTCTTC.

The V and J genes are TRBV2 and TRBJ2-2; D is unresolved. The ends were cut back, 3 bases at V and 7 bases at J, with 15 bases in the middle. The CDR3 contains 15 residues. Germline loops: CDR1 SNHLY, CDR2 FYNNEI. CDR3 sequence (DNA): TGTGCCAGCAGTGACCCAACGAGACCGGTCGGGGAGCTGTTTTTT. It yields the protein CASSDPTRPVGELFF.

This clonotype has only a few counts. A much larger clone sits a single nucleotide away, making a read error possible. V and J are TRBV6-2 or TRBV6-3 and TRBJ1-1, with TRBD1 as a possible D gene (6 bases). The V end lost 6 bases, the J end lost 3 bases, and 14 bases lay between the germline ends. The CDR3 consists of 14 residues. Germline CDR1 reads MNHEY; CDR2 reads SVGEGT. Here the CDR3 DNA reads TGTGCCAGCAGATCCGGGACAACGCACACTGAAGCTTTCTTT. It yields the protein CASRSGTTHTEAFF.

There are many counts of this clonotype. The rearrangement uses TRBV6-2 or TRBV6-3 and TRBJ2-3; TRBD1 aligns across 7 bases. The CDR3 is 15 residues long. The germline V gene encodes CDR1 MNHEY and CDR2 SVGEGT. J gave up 4 bases and V 5 bases, and 9 bases lay outside the gene matches. The CDR3, as DNA: TGTGCCAGCAGTCACGCCGGGACAGAAGCAGATACGCAGTATTTT. Translating gives CASSHAGTEADTQYF.

The V gene is TRBV7-9, the J gene TRBJ2-7; D possibly matches TRBD1 or TRBD2 (5 bases each). Trimming pared 7 bases from V and 3 bases from J, leaving 13 bases between. The CDR3 length is 13 residues. Germline loops: CDR1 SEHNR, CDR2 FQNEAQ (reference sequence). DNA of the CDR3: TGTGCCAGCACCGGGACGTCCAACTACGAGCAGTACTTC. Translating it yields CASTGTSNYEQYF.

The gene calls are TRBV2 and TRBJ2-1; the match to TRBD2 covers 8 bases. CDR1 is SNHLY, CDR2 FYNNEI, per germline. The CDR3 covers 15 residues. V lost 5 bases to trimming and J lost 3 bases; unmatched junction nucleotides: 6. The chain's CDR3 is CASSPPGTSYNEQFF. CDR3 bases: TGTGCCAGCAGTCCCCCCGGGACTAGCTACAATGAGCAGTTCTTC. The full variable domain, its missing parts supplied by reference TRBV2 and TRBJ2-1, is EPEVTQTPSHQVTQMGQEVILRCVPISNHLYFYWYRQILGQKVEFLVSFYNNEISEKSEIFDDQFSVERPDGSNFTLKIRSTKLEDSAMYFCASSPPGTSYNEQFFGPGTRLTVL.

This clonotype was counted many times. The gene calls are TRBV30 and TRBJ2-1; D is unresolved. V lost 4 bases and J lost 8, with 15 bases in between. This CDR3 is built from 13 residues. From germline, CDR1 is GTSNPN and CDR2 SVGIG (reference sequence). This CDR3 reads CAWTLYNSYEQFF. The CDR3 DNA sequence: TGTGCCTGGACCCTGTATAATAGTTATGAGCAGTTCTTC.

This clonotype showed up many times. The chain links TRBV2 to TRBJ1-4; D ambiguous. CDR3 size: 17 residues. V dropped 0 bases and J dropped 8 bases, with 19 bases sitting between them. CDR1 is SNHLY and CDR2 is FYNNEI in the germline V gene. As DNA, the CDR3 is TGTGCCAGCAGTGAAGCTCTCGGACTGAGGGTGGACGAAAAACTGTTTTTT. It is translated as CASSEALGLRVDEKLFF.

This clonotype occurred many times. The chain's CDR3 is CASSARQGTDEQYF. The CDR3 DNA follows: TGTGCCAGCAGTGCGAGACAGGGGACCGACGAGCAGTACTTC. The chain is built from TRBV12-3 or TRBV12-4 and TRBJ2-7; TRBD1 aligns across 8 bases. The J segment lost 5 bases and the V segment lost 5 bases, leaving 8 bases of the junction unmatched. This CDR3 spans 14 amino acids.

The chain employs TRBV3-1 and TRBJ2-5, with 7 bases that match TRBD1. The CDR3 length is 17 residues. The V gene end was trimmed by 4 bases and the J gene end by 7 bases; junction bases not matched to a gene: 18. CDR1 LGHDT and CDR2 YNNKEL come from the germline V gene (reference sequence). CDR3 DNA: TGTGCCAGCAGCCTCGGGTCGGGACAGACCCGTCGGGGGACCCAGTACTTC. Protein sequence: CASSLGSGQTRRGTQYF.

This clonotype has at least ten counts. This sequence joins TRBV9 and TRBJ2-5; TRBD2 agrees at 14 bases. The CDR3 consists of 17 residues. Losses at the gene ends were 2 bases for V and 9 bases for J; bases not matched to a gene: 12. The germline V gene encodes CDR1 SGDLS and CDR2 YYNGEE. Here the CDR3 reads CASSVGLAGDPGAAQYF. CDR3 coding DNA: TGTGCCAGCAGCGTGGGACTAGCGGGAGATCCGGGGGCGGCCCAGTACTTC.

This clonotype has only a few counts. The chain combines TRBV20-1 with TRBJ1-6; D is ambiguous. V lost 3 bases and J 9 bases, leaving 12 bases between the germline ends. The germline V gene has CDR1 DFQATT and CDR2 SNEGSKA (reference sequence). This CDR3 has 13 residues. The CDR3 coding sequence is TGCAGTGCTAGTGAGTGGGGTTTTTCACCCCTCCACTTT. It yields the protein CSASEWGFSPLHF.

At least ten counts were recorded for this clonotype. The chain links TRBV28 to TRBJ1-3; D gene ambiguous. In germline, CDR1 is MDHEN, CDR2 SYDVKM. CDR3 length: 15 amino acids. The V end lost 7 bases, the J end lost 4 bases, and 17 bases lay between the germline ends. The CDR3 sequence: CASTQSWSRGNTIYF. DNA for the CDR3: TGTGCCAGCACCCAGAGTTGGTCGAGGGGAAACACCATATATTTT.

This clonotype was picked up many times. The rearrangement uses TRBV11-2 and TRBJ2-1, with TRBD2 matching over 9 bases. This CDR3 spans 17 amino acids. The junction had 17 bases not matched to a gene; V was cut back by 0 bases and J by 14 bases. CDR1 is SGHAT, CDR2 FQNNGV, per germline. The CDR3 DNA reads TGTGCCAGCAGCTTAGATCCCGGGGTAGCGGGAGTTGAGCTTAAGTTCTTC. Protein product: CASSLDPGVAGVELKFF.

This clonotype was seen many times. The chain employs TRBV20-1 and TRBJ1-5; D gene uncertain. The V gene's germline CDR1 is DFQATT and CDR2 SNEGSKA (reference sequence). V was pared by 4 bases and J by 5 bases, with 9 bases between. The CDR3 sequence is 12 residues long. The CDR3 DNA reads as TGCAGTGCTAAGGCGGGCGATCAGCCCCAGCATTTT. It codes for CSAKAGDQPQHF.

This clonotype was counted many times. The chain recombines TRBV7-9 with TRBJ2-2, with D hard to call. CDR1 SEHNR and CDR2 FQNEAQ come from the germline V gene (reference sequence). V lost 10 bases and J lost 3, with 12 bases in between. The CDR3 consists of 13 residues. CDR3 bases: TGTGCCATCCCGAACCTTTACACCGGGGAGCTGTTTTTT. Its protein product is CAIPNLYTGELFF.

A word on this clonotype: Just one base apart from a much larger clone, this may be a read error. The genes are TRBV20-1 and TRBJ2-1; possible D gene TRBD2, 5 bases. The CDR3 spans 11 residues. Germline assignment: CDR1 DFQATT and CDR2 SNEGSKA (reference sequence). CDR3 amino acids: CSASPGNEQLF. The CDR3 DNA reads TGCAGTGCTAGCCCGGGGAATGAGCAGTTATTC.

At least ten counts were recorded for this clonotype. V gene TRBV12-3 or TRBV12-4 combines with J gene TRBJ2-7, with D uncertain. Trimming cost V 1 base and J 2 bases, with 9 bases left between them. This CDR3 is 14 amino acids long. Written as DNA, the CDR3 is TGTGCCAGCAGTTTAGTAGGGTCCACCTACGAGCAGTACTTC. It is translated as CASSLVGSTYEQYF.

At least ten counts were recorded for this clonotype. The chain joins TRBV2 to TRBJ2-1; D gene uncertain. V gave up 2 bases and J gave up 10 bases, with 12 bases separating them. The length of the CDR3 is 13 residues. Germline V gene data show CDR1 as SNHLY and CDR2 as FYNNEI. The CDR3 reads CASSEKTTLEQFF. CDR3 DNA: TGTGCCAGCAGTGAAAAAACCACCTTGGAGCAGTTCTTC.

There are a few counts of this clonotype. The gene calls are TRBV7-8 and TRBJ1-1, with unresolved D. The CDR3 runs 12 residues. Germline CDR1 reads SGHVS; CDR2 reads FQNEAQ. Between the trimmed V and J ends, which lost 5 bases and 14 bases, there was a span of 18 bases. CDR3 nucleotide sequence: TGTGCCAGCAGCCCCCTACAAGTTAGAGCCTTCTTT. Translated: CASSPLQVRAFF.